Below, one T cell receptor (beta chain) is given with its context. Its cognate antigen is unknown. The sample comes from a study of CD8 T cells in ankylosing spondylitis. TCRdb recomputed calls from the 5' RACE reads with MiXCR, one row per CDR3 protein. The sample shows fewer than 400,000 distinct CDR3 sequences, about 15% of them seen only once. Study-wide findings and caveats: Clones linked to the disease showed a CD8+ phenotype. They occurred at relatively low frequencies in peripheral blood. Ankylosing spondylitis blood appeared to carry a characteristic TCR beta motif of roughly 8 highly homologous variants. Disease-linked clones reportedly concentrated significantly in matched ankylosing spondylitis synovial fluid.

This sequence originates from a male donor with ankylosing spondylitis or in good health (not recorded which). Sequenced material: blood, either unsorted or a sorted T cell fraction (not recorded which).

The CDR3 bases are TGCGCCAGCAGCCCGGGACTAGCGGGAGCCTCCTCTTATATAGATACGCAGTATTTT. Translated, it gives CASSPGLAGASSYIDTQYF. The rearrangement joins TRBV5-1 to TRBJ2-3, with 14 bases matching TRBD2. The CDR3 is 19 residues long. CDR1 and CDR2 (germline): SGHRS, YFSETQ. Unmatched junction bases numbered 15, after V lost 4 bases and J lost 5 bases.